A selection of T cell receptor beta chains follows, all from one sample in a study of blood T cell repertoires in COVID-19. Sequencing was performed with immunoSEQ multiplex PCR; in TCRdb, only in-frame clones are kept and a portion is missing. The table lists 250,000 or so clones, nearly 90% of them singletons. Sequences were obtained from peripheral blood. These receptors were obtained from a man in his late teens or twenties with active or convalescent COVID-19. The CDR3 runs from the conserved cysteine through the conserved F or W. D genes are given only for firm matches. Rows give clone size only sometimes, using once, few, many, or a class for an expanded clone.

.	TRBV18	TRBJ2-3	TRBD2	TGTGCCAGCTCACCGTTGGGAGGGGTAAGCACAGATACGCAGTATTTT	CASSPLGGVSTDTQYF
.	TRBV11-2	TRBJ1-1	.	TGTGCCAGCAGCGGGAGCTGGAACACTGAAGCTTTCTTT	CASSGSWNTEAFF
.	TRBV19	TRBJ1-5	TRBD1	TGTGCCAGTAGTTCTATGGACAGGGAGTTAGGGCCCCAGCATTTT	CASSSMDRELGPQHF
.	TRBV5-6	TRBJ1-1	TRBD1	TGTGCCAGCAGCTACCGGACAGGTTGGGGCACTGAAGCTTTCTTT	CASSYRTGWGTEAFF
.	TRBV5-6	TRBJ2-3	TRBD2	TGTGCCAGCAGCATGCGACTAGCGGGATTCACAGATACGCAGTATTTT	CASSMRLAGFTDTQYF
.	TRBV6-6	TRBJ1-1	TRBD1	TGTGCCAGCAGAAAACAGGGGGGAGAGCCTGAAGCTTTCTTT	CASRKQGGEPEAFF
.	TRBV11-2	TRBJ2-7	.	TGTGCCAGCAGCTTAGTGGCGGGACTGAACCGCTTC	CASSLVAGLNRF
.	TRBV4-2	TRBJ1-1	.	TGTGCCAGCAGCCAAGAAGCGGCGAACACTGAAGCTTTCTTT	CASSQEAANTEAFF
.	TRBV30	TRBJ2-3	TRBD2	TGTGCCTGGAGTACGGGAGCGGGGGGGCTTTCGGATACGCAGTATTTT	CAWSTGAGGLSDTQYF
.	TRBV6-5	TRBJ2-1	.	TGTGCCAGCCGGCCTAGCTCCTACAATGAGCAGTTCTTC	CASRPSSYNEQFF
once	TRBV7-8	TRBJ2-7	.	TGTGCCAGCAGCATGACAGGCTCCTACGAGCAGTACTTC	CASSMTGSYEQYF
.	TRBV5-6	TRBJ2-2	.	TGTGCCAGCAGCTTGGTGGGACTCGGGGAGCTGTTTTTT	CASSLVGLGELFF
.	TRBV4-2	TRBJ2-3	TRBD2	TGTGCCAGCAGCCAAAAAGGACTAGCGGGAGGCACAGATACGCAGTATTTT	CASSQKGLAGGTDTQYF
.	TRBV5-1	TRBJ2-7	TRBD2	TGCGCCAGCAGCTCAAGACTAGCGGGGACCTACGAGCAGTACTTC	CASSSRLAGTYEQYF
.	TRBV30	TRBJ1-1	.	TGTGCCTGGAGTCTCGAGAAGTGGGAAGCTTTCTTT	CAWSLEKWEAFF
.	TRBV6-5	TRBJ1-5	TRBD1	TGTGCCAGCAGTCCCTGGACAGGGGATCAGCCCCAGCATTTT	CASSPWTGDQPQHF
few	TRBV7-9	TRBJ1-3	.	TGTGCCAGCAGCTTAACACTAAGCTCTGGAAACACCATATATTTT	CASSLTLSSGNTIYF
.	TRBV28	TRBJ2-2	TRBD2	TGTGCCAGCAGTTTTTTAGCGGGACTGACGGTCGGGGAGCTGTTTTTT	CASSFLAGLTVGELFF
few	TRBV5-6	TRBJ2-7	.	TGTGCCAGCAGCTTGGCCAGCTCCTACGAGCAGTACTTC	CASSLASSYEQYF
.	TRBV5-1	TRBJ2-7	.	TGCGCCAGCAGCCCAGGGGCTCGCCGAGGGGAGCAGTACTTC	CASSPGARRGEQYF
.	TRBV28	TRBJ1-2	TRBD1	TGTGCCAGCAGTACACAGGGGCGGGGCTATGGCTACACCTTC	CASSTQGRGYGYTF
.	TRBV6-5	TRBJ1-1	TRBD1	TGTGCCAGCAGTTACTTACAACAGGGGGCAGCTTTCTTT	CASSYLQQGAAFF
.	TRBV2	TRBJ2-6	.	TGTGCCAGCAGTGAAGCGACACTAGACCCGAATAGCGGGGCCAACGTCCTGACTTTC	CASSEATLDPNSGANVLTF
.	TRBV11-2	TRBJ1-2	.	TGTGCCAGCAGCTTAGGGGGTCGCAGCGGGGACTACACCTTC	CASSLGGRSGDYTF
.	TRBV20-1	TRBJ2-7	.	TGCAGTGCTAGGGGGCTAGAGCAGTACTTC	CSARGLEQYF
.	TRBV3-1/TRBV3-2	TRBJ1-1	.	TGTGCCAGCAGCCAAGAGCCGGGTCGGGCTTTCTTT	CASSQEPGRAFF
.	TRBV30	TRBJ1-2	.	TGTGCCTGGAGGGCCGGGAGTTCCGTGACCGCAATCTATGGCTACACCTTC	CAWRAGSSVTAIYGYTF
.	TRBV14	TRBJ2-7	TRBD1	TGTGCCAGCAGCCAAGGGGGACAGCGACAGTACGAGCAGTACTTC	CASSQGGQRQYEQYF
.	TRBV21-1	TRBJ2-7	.	TGTGCCAGCAGCACAATACGGACAGGGGTTTGCTACGAGCAGTACTTC	CASSTIRTGVCYEQYF
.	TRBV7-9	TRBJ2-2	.	TGTGCCAGCCCCTCCTCCCGAGTTCGGAACACCGGGGAGCTGTTTTTT	CASPSSRVRNTGELFF
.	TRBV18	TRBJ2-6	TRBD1	TGTGCCAGCTCACCACTCACGACAGGGGACTTATCTGGGGCCAACGTCCTGACTTTC	CASSPLTTGDLSGANVLTF
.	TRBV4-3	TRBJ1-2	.	TGCGCCAGCAGCCAAGAAGGAGGATTCGGGGGCTACACCTTC	CASSQEGGFGGYTF
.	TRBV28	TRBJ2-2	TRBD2	TGTGCCAGCAGTTTACGGAGGACTAGCAGCACCGGGGAGCTGTTTTTT	CASSLRRTSSTGELFF
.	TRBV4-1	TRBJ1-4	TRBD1	TGCGCCAGCAGCCGGACTAACAGGGGTACTAATGAAAAACTGTTTTTT	CASSRTNRGTNEKLFF
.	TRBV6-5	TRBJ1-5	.	TGTGCCAGCAGTTACCCTGACAGGTCGCGCAATCAGCCCCAGCATTTT	CASSYPDRSRNQPQHF
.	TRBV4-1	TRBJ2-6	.	TGCGCCAGCAGGCAGCGGGTCTTGGCTGGGTCTGGGGCCAACGTCCTGACTTTC	CASRQRVLAGSGANVLTF
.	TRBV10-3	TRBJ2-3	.	TGTGCCATCAGTGGCCGGGGAAGCACAGATACGCAGTATTTT	CAISGRGSTDTQYF
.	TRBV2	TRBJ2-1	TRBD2	TGTGCCAGCAGCAACCACGGGGGGGGAAATGAGCAGTTCTTC	CASSNHGGGNEQFF
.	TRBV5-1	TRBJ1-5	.	TGCGCCAGCAGCTTGATTCCCGGGAAGCCCCAGCATTTT	CASSLIPGKPQHF
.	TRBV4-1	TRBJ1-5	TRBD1	TGCGCCAGCAGCTCAACCGGGACAGGGGGCGGAAGCCAGCCCCAGCATTTT	CASSSTGTGGGSQPQHF
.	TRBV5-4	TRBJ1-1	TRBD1	TGTGCCAGCAGCTCGTCCCGGGACAGGGGCACTGAAGCTTTCTTT	CASSSSRDRGTEAFF
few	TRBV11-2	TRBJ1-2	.	TGTGCCAGCAGCTCAGGGGAGGGGCTCTATGGCTACACCTTC	CASSSGEGLYGYTF
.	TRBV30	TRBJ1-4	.	TGTGCCTGGAGCTACCATACAGGGCCTGAGGAAGAAAAACTGTTTTTT	CAWSYHTGPEEEKLFF
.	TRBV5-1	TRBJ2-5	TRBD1	TGCGCCAGCAGCATAACAGGGGAAGAGACCCAGTACTTC	CASSITGEETQYF
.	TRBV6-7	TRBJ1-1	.	TGTGCCAGCGGGGGCAGTTGTCGAAACACTGAAGCTTTCTTT	CASGGSCRNTEAFF
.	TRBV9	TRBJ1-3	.	TGTGCCAGCAGCCCCCAGGGTGGCAATTTTGGAAACACCATATATTTT	CASSPQGGNFGNTIYF
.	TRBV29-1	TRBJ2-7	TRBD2	TGCAGCGTTGGAGGCACTAGCGGGAAGGGGTACGAGCAGTACTTC	CSVGGTSGKGYEQYF
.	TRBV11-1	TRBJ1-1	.	TGTGCCAGCAGCCCCAAAGAGGGCATTAACACTGAAGCTTTCTTT	CASSPKEGINTEAFF
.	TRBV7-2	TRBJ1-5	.	TGTGCCAGCAGCTTAGAGGTTCAGGGGTGGGGGAATCAGCCCCAGCATTTT	CASSLEVQGWGNQPQHF
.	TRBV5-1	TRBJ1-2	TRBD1	TGCGCCAGCAGCTTGACGGGACAGGGGTACTATGGCTACACCTTC	CASSLTGQGYYGYTF
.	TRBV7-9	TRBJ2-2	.	TGTGCCAGCAGCTTAGGAGTTGCAGGGATGAACACCGGGGAGCTGTTTTTT	CASSLGVAGMNTGELFF